Listed here are 30 T cell receptor beta chains from one sample, sequenced in a study of blood T cell repertoires in COVID-19. Only in-frame clones appear in the TCRdb table, and some are missing; sequencing was by immunoSEQ multiplex PCR. Here the sample spans some 74,000 clones, approximately 87% being singletons. Sequenced: peripheral blood. The receptors shown here come from a woman aged 80 or over with acute or convalescent COVID-19.

The chain is built from TRBV6-5 and TRBJ1-6; possible D gene TRBD1, 6 bases. The germline V gene has CDR1 MNHEY and CDR2 SVGAGI. V gave up 2 bases and J gave up 5 bases, with 7 bases separating them. CDR3 size: 14 residues. As DNA, the CDR3 is TGTGCCAGCAGTTACACAGGGAATAATTCACCCCTCCACTTT. It is translated as CASSYTGNNSPLHF.

Comment on this clone: At one end, the junction sequence differs from germline, possibly due to a read error. This rearrangement joins TRBV4-2 to TRBJ2-1, with D possibly TRBD2 on 6 matching bases. This CDR3 contains 14 residues. CDR1 and CDR2 (germline): LGHNA, YNFKEQ. This CDR3 is CASSEGQGGSNWVF. CDR3 coding DNA: TGTGCCAGCAGCGAAGGTCAGGGAGGAAGTAATTGGGTCTTC.

On this clone itself: An end of the junction differs from the germline gene, which may be a read error. This chain links TRBV18 with TRBJ2-1, with 7 bases identical to TRBD2. The CDR3 length is 13 residues. Germline CDR1 is KGHSH and CDR2 is LQKENI. The CDR3 DNA follows: TGTGCCAGCTCACCACCCGGGGGGAATGGGCAGTTCTTC. Translation gives CASSPPGGNGQFF.

The chain recombines TRBV28 with TRBJ2-1; 14 bases align to TRBD2. The trim removed 5 bases at V and 4 bases at J, leaving 13 bases unmatched. The CDR3 has 19 residues. Germline V gives CDR1 MDHEN, CDR2 SYDVKM. CDR3 in amino acids: CASSPGLAGASPSYNEQFF. CDR3 DNA: TGTGCCAGCAGTCCGGGACTAGCGGGAGCGAGTCCTTCGTACAATGAGCAGTTCTTC.

The chain carries TRBV19 and TRBJ2-1, with 9 bases fitting TRBD1. CDR1 LNHDA and CDR2 SQIVND come from the germline V gene (reference sequence). Trimming removed 6 bases from V and 5 bases from J; junction bases left unmatched: 2. The CDR3 totals 13 residues. The CDR3 here is CASRGQGHNEQFF. For the CDR3, the DNA is TGTGCCAGTAGGGGACAGGGCCACAATGAGCAGTTCTTC.

The V gene is TRBV6-4, the J gene TRBJ2-1; 7 nucleotides agree with TRBD1. The J segment lost 8 bases and the V segment lost 3 bases, leaving 10 bases of the junction unmatched. CDR3 size: 15 residues. Germline assignment: CDR1 MRHNA and CDR2 SNTAGT. CDR3: CASSEGQTGYYEQFF. The CDR3 DNA is TGTGCCAGCAGTGAAGGTCAGACAGGGTATTATGAGCAGTTCTTC.

J is TRBJ2-7 and V is TRBV5-1; TRBD2 matches at 8 bases. Trimming cost V 4 bases and J 3 bases; bases outside gene matches: 9. This CDR3 has 15 amino acids. CDR1 is SGHRS, CDR2 YFSETQ, per germline. This chain's CDR3 is CASSLREGRRYEQYF. CDR3 in DNA: TGCGCCAGCAGCCTACGGGAGGGCCGGCGCTACGAGCAGTACTTC. The entire variable domain, with the rest obtained from reference TRBV5-1 and TRBJ2-7, is as follows: KAGVTQTPRYLIKTRGQQVTLSCSPISGHRSVSWYQQTPGQGLQFLFEYFSETQRNKGNFPGRFSGRQFSNSRSEMNVSTLELGDSALYLCASSLREGRRYEQYFGPGTRLTVT.

The chain joins TRBV15 to TRBJ1-2, with 7 bases fitting TRBD1. Germline CDR1 LNHNV, CDR2 YYDKDF (reference sequence). CDR3 size: 14 residues. Trimming took 5 bases from V and 2 from J; bases not matched to a gene: 5. The CDR3 region is CATSGQTGNYGYTF. CDR3 DNA: TGTGCCACCAGCGGTCAGACAGGGAACTATGGCTACACCTTC. Complete variable domain (other parts from reference TRBV15 and TRBJ1-2): DAMVIQNPRYQVTQFGKPVTLSCSQTLNHNVMYWYQQKSSQAPKLLFHYYDKDFNNEADTPDNFQSRRPNTSFCFLDIRSPGLGDTAMYLCATSGQTGNYGYTFGSGTRLTVV.

This rearrangement joins TRBV5-1 to TRBJ2-1; 9 nucleotides align to TRBD2. Germline lookup yields CDR1 SGHRS and CDR2 YFSETQ. V lost 0 bases, J lost 9 bases, and 10 bases stayed unmatched. The CDR3 length is 16 residues. The CDR3 reads CASSLGAGGQAGEQFF. CDR3 bases: TGCGCCAGCAGCTTGGGGGCGGGAGGGCAGGCTGGTGAGCAGTTCTTC.

The chain recombines TRBV19 with TRBJ1-2, with 9 bases matching TRBD1. This CDR3 has 18 amino acids. Germline CDR1 and CDR2: LNHDA and SQIVND (reference sequence). With V trimmed by 4 bases and J by 0 bases, 12 bases remained unmatched. In DNA form, the CDR3 reads TGTGCCAGTAGTACATCTCCGGGACAGGGATCACCTAACTATGGCTACACCTTC. Protein sequence: CASSTSPGQGSPNYGYTF.

The V gene is TRBV4-2, the J gene TRBJ2-6, with D unresolved. V was pared by 4 bases and J by 0 bases, with 16 bases between. CDR1 and CDR2 from the germline V gene are LGHNA and YNFKEQ. The CDR3 length is 18 residues. The CDR3 protein is CASSLRSVLTSGANVLTF. In DNA, the CDR3 is TGTGCCAGCAGCCTTCGCTCGGTGCTCACCTCTGGGGCCAACGTCCTGACTTTC.

This clone has only one observation. The chain uses TRBV5-6 and TRBJ1-2; no clear D gene. This CDR3 comprises 16 residues. Deletions cut 0 bases from V and 3 bases from J, with 15 bases between. Germline values: CDR1 SGHDT, CDR2 YYEEEE. CDR3 in amino acids: CASSLGGRGSDYGYTF. CDR3 in DNA: TGTGCCAGCAGCTTGGGCGGTCGAGGGAGCGACTATGGCTACACCTTC.

The chain carries TRBV15 and TRBJ2-1; perhaps TRBD1 as D (6 bases). In germline, CDR1 is LNHNV, CDR2 YYDKDF (reference sequence). V dropped 3 bases and J dropped 15 bases, with 18 bases sitting between them. The CDR3 has 13 residues. The CDR3 reads CATSRATGTPRFF. Written as DNA, the CDR3 is TGTGCCACCAGCAGGGCCACAGGGACCCCGCGGTTCTTC.

The table lists this clone with a count of one. The rearrangement links TRBV14 to TRBJ2-5; tentatively, D is TRBD2 (6 bases). The germline V gene has CDR1 SGHDN and CDR2 FVKESK. V was pared by 5 bases and J by 0 bases, with 10 bases between. This CDR3 spans 14 amino acids. The CDR3 nucleotides read TGTGCCAGCAGCTCGGGACTCAACCAAGAGACCCAGTACTTC. Amino acid sequence: CASSSGLNQETQYF.

V and J are TRBV18 and TRBJ1-2; tentative D call: TRBD1 (6 bases). V was clipped by 0 bases and J by 7 bases, with 12 bases between them. Germline lookup yields CDR1 KGHSH and CDR2 LQKENI. CDR3 length: 14 amino acids. CDR3 protein: CASSPPGTKIGYTF. CDR3 DNA: TGTGCCAGCTCACCACCGGGGACAAAGATTGGCTACACCTTC.

V is TRBV19 and J is TRBJ2-1, with D uncertain. Germline V lookup: CDR1 LNHDA, CDR2 SQIVND (reference sequence). The CDR3 spans 13 residues. V gave up 9 bases and J gave up 7 bases, with 16 bases separating them. The DNA of the CDR3 is TGTGCCAGCAAAAAGTACTCGGGTAATGAGCAGTTCTTC. It codes for CASKKYSGNEQFF.

V usage is TRBV5-4 and J usage is TRBJ2-2, with 9 positions matching TRBD2. J gave up 6 bases and V 7 bases, and 7 bases lay outside the gene matches. Germline V gives CDR1 SGHNT, CDR2 YYREEE (reference sequence). The CDR3 runs 14 residues. Here the CDR3 reads CASGGGLAPGELFF. CDR3 in DNA: TGTGCCAGCGGGGGGGGACTAGCACCCGGGGAGCTGTTTTTT.

The rearrangement uses TRBV19 and TRBJ1-2; TRBD1 matches at 7 bases. V lost 3 bases to trimming and J lost 4 bases; unmatched junction nucleotides: 5. The CDR3 has 14 residues. Germline-derived CDR1 and CDR2 are LNHDA and SQIVND (reference sequence). The CDR3 loop is CASSIRQGGYGYTF. In DNA form, the CDR3 reads TGTGCCAGTAGTATTAGACAGGGAGGCTATGGCTACACCTTC.

The J gene is TRBJ2-2, the V gene TRBV5-1, with 7 positions matching TRBD1. Germline V gene sequence: CDR1 SGHRS, CDR2 YFSETQ. The junction had 0 bases not matched to a gene; V was cut back by 0 bases and J by 1 base. The CDR3 consists of 15 residues. The CDR3 sequence: CASSLDRGNTGELFF. The CDR3 DNA is TGCGCCAGCAGCTTGGACAGGGGGAACACCGGGGAGCTGTTTTTT.

V gene TRBV19 combines with J gene TRBJ1-5; possible D gene TRBD1, 5 bases. V lost 4 bases, J lost 2 bases, and 6 bases lay in between. The V gene's germline CDR1 is LNHDA and CDR2 SQIVND (reference sequence). CDR3 length: 13 residues. The CDR3 here is CASSTGRNQPQHF. CDR3 sequence (DNA): TGTGCCAGTAGTACAGGGCGCAATCAGCCCCAGCATTTT.

This clone was seen just once. The chain carries TRBV24-1 and TRBJ1-2; no firm D call. V was cut by 5 bases and J by 1 base, with 4 bases left in between. Germline V gene sequence: CDR1 KGHDR, CDR2 SFDVKD. This CDR3 spans 12 amino acids. The CDR3 DNA sequence: TGTGCCACCAGTGTACTTAACTATGGCTACACCTTC. Its protein is CATSVLNYGYTF.

This clone was picked up a small number of times. The chain links TRBV2 to TRBJ2-5; 7 bases line up with TRBD2. Germline-derived CDR1 and CDR2 are SNHLY and FYNNEI. The CDR3 length is 14 residues. V lost 9 bases, J lost 7 bases, and 14 bases stayed unmatched. The CDR3 DNA reads TGTGCCAGTGAAAGCGGGGTATACGAGAGGACCCAGTACTTC. Translated, it gives CASESGVYERTQYF.

The chain couples TRBV30 to TRBJ2-3, with 8 bases lining up with TRBD2. The germline CDR1 and CDR2 sequences are GTSNPN and SVGIG (reference sequence). The CDR3 is 16 amino acids. Losses at the gene ends were 3 bases for V and 5 bases for J; bases not matched to a gene: 13. The CDR3 bases are TGTGCCTGGAGCTTAAGCGGGACTAGATACTTAGATACGCAGTATTTT. Translation gives CAWSLSGTRYLDTQYF.

CDR3 sequence: CASSSDRVHQPQHF. The DNA of the CDR3 is TGTGCCAGCAGCTCTGACAGGGTTCATCAGCCCCAGCATTTT. The rearrangement joins TRBV7-9 to TRBJ1-5, with TRBD1 identical over 7 bases. The germline gives CDR1 SEHNR, CDR2 FQNEAQ (reference sequence). This CDR3 region has 14 residues. V was clipped by 4 bases and J by 5 bases; unmatched bases: 5.

The chain links TRBV7-8 to TRBJ2-2; 8 bases line up with TRBD1. V gave up 3 bases and J gave up 5 bases; unmatched junction bases: 5. The CDR3 is 15 residues long. Per germline, CDR1 SGHVS and CDR2 FQNEAQ. The CDR3 loop reads CASSLGQVGTGELFF. The DNA of the CDR3 is TGTGCCAGCAGCTTGGGACAGGTTGGGACCGGGGAGCTGTTTTTT. Combining the CDR3 with reference TRBV7-8 and TRBJ2-2 gives the whole variable domain GAGVSQSPRYKVAKRGQDVALRCDPISGHVSLFWYQQALGQGPEFLTYFQNEAQLDKSGLPSDRFFAERPEGSVSTLKIQRTQQEDSAVYLCASSLGQVGTGELFFGEGSRLTVL.

The rearrangement links TRBV2 to TRBJ2-3; D is undetermined. Germline values: CDR1 SNHLY, CDR2 FYNNEI. The V end was cut by 6 bases, the J end by 8 bases, with 12 bases between. This CDR3 spans 12 amino acids. Here the CDR3 DNA reads TGTGCCAGCAGCGATAACCTGGCTACGCAGTATTTT. It translates to CASSDNLATQYF. The complete variable domain, with remaining parts taken from reference TRBV2 and TRBJ2-3, reads EPEVTQTPSHQVTQMGQEVILRCVPISNHLYFYWYRQILGQKVEFLVSFYNNEISEKSEIFDDQFSVERPDGSNFTLKIRSTKLEDSAMYFCASSDNLATQYFGPGTRLTVL.

The chain is built from TRBV14 and TRBJ2-5, with D possibly matching TRBD1 (6 bases). The CDR3 runs to 18 residues. The germline V gene has CDR1 SGHDN and CDR2 FVKESK. V lost 2 bases, J lost 4 bases, and 23 bases lay in between. For the CDR3, the DNA is TGTGCCAGCAGCCAACGACTCTCCTTTGGGGGCCCGGGAGAGACCCAGTACTTC. Residues: CASSQRLSFGGPGETQYF.

This chain joins TRBV6-1 and TRBJ1-5; no clear D gene. Per the germline V gene, CDR1 is MNHNS and CDR2 is SASEGT. CDR3 length: 13 residues. Trimming pared 3 bases from V and 1 base from J, leaving 4 bases between. CDR3 coding DNA: TGTGCCAGCAGTGATATAAGCAATCAGCCCCAGCATTTT. It specifies CASSDISNQPQHF.

The V and J genes are TRBV6-6 and TRBJ2-7, with D possibly being TRBD2 (7 bases). Trimming stripped 4 bases from V and 0 bases from J, with 13 bases between. CDR3 length equals 15 residues. Germline values: CDR1 MNHNY, CDR2 SVGAGI (reference sequence). CDR3 amino acids: CASSLQGGSSYEQYF. The CDR3 DNA reads TGTGCCAGCAGTTTACAGGGAGGGAGCTCCTACGAGCAGTACTTC.

The chain links TRBV19 to TRBJ2-1, with 8 bases matching TRBD2. CDR1 and CDR2 (germline): LNHDA, SQIVND (reference sequence). V lost 6 bases to trimming and J lost 2 bases; unmatched junction nucleotides: 6. The CDR3 extends over 15 amino acids. CDR3 amino acids: CASRPSGSTYNEQFF. Here the CDR3 DNA reads TGTGCCAGTAGGCCTAGCGGGTCCACCTACAATGAGCAGTTCTTC.